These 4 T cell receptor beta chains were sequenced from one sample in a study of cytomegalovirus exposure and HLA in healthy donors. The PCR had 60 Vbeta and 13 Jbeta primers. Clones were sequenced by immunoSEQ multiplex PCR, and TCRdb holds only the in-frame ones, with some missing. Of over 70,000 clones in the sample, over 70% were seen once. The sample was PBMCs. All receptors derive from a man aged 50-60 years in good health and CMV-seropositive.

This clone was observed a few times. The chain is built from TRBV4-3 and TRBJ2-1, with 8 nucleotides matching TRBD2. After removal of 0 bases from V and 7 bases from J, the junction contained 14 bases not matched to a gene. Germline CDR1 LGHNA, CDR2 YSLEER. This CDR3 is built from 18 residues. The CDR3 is CASSQDLSGGPIRNEQFF. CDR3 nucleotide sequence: TGCGCCAGCAGCCAAGATCTGAGCGGGGGCCCCATTCGGAATGAGCAGTTCTTC.

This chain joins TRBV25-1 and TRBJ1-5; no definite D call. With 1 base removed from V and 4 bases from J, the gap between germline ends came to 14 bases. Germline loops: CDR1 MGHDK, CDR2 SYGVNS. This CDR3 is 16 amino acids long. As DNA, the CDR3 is TGTGCCAGCAGTGAATCGGGCGCGGGAAAGAATCAGCCCCAGCATTTT. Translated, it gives CASSESGAGKNQPQHF.

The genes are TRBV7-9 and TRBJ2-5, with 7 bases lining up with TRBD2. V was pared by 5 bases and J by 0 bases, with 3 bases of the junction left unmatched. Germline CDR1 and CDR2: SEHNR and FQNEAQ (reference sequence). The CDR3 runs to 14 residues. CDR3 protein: CASSHTSDQETQYF. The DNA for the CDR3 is TGTGCCAGCAGCCACACTAGCGACCAAGAGACCCAGTACTTC.

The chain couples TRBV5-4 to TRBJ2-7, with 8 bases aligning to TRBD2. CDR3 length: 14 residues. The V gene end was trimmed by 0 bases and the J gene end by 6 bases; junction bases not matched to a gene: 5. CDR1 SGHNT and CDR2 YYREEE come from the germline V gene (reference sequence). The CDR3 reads CASSLAGTSPEQYF. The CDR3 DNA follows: TGTGCCAGCAGCTTGGCGGGGACTAGTCCCGAGCAGTACTTC.